This TCR beta chain was captured by sequencing in a study of T cells in tuberculosis. Study at large: CD1B tetramers identified T cells specific for mycobacterial lipid GMM. Study conclusions and caveats: The stringent gate may have excluded weak CD1B-GMM tetramer binders.

Germline CDR1 MNHNY, CDR2 SVGAGI (reference sequence). The CDR3 is made up of 15 amino acids. After removal of 2 bases from V and 2 bases from J, the junction contained 3 bases not matched to a gene. Thawed, overnight-rested PBMC were stained with GMM-loaded CD1B tetramer, viability dye and anti-CD3, then sorted. C32 glucose monomycolate from Rhodococcus equi was loaded onto the CD1B tetramers. PBMC for tetramer sorting were first depleted of CD14-expressing monocytes. Sequenced by immunoSEQ multiplex PCR; TCRdb stores in-frame clones only, minus some. The sample lists 80,000 to 100,000 clones, just over 90% occurring once.

The chain recombines TRBV6-6 with TRBJ2-7; 10 nucleotides line up with TRBD2. The sample taken for sequencing was CD1b-GMM tetramer-negative cells sorted from PBMCs. The sequence was obtained from an adult woman with latent tuberculosis. This chain's CDR3 is CASSYTSGAAYEQYF. The CDR3 bases are TGTGCCAGCAGTTACACTAGCGGGGCAGCCTACGAGCAGTACTTC.